The subject of this entry is one T cell receptor beta chain. The source of the sample is a study of blood T cell repertoires in COVID-19. Study at large: Whether acute or convalescent, the COVID-19 samples came from the United States, Italy and Spain.

Germline lookup yields CDR1 LNHNV and CDR2 YYDKDF (reference sequence). This CDR3 is 15 amino acids long. Trimming took off 0 bases at V and 0 bases at J, with 6 bases between the two ends. As originally analysed: Amplification of reference gene primers was used by the study to estimate nucleated cell counts. The repertoire was sequenced with immunoSEQ multiplex PCR; TCRdb's copy has only in-frame clones and lacks some. V, J and clone size derive from that table, while D and trimming were established from the DNA sequence. This sample carries 75,000 to 90,000 clones, 86% of them seen once, and the ten largest clones take roughly 4.5%.

The TCR was taken from a man aged 45-65 years with active or convalescent COVID-19. The sequencing input was peripheral blood. This chain joins TRBV15 and TRBJ1-3; weak D call: TRBD1 (5 bases). The CDR3 spells CATSRDRVSGNTIYF. CDR3 nucleotide sequence: TGTGCCACCAGCAGAGACAGGGTCTCTGGAAACACCATATATTTT. The whole variable domain, filled in from reference TRBV15 and TRBJ1-3, reads DAMVIQNPRYQVTQFGKPVTLSCSQTLNHNVMYWYQQKSSQAPKLLFHYYDKDFNNEADTPDNFQSRRPNTSFCFLDIRSPGLGDTAMYLCATSRDRVSGNTIYFGEGSWLTVV.